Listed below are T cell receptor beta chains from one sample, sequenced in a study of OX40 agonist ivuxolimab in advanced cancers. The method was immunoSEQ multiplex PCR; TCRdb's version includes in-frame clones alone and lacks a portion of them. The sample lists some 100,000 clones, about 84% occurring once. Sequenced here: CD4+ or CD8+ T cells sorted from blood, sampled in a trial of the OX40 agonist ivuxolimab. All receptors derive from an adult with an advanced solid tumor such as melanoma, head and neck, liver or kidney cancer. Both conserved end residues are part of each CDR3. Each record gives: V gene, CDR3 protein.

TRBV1	CTSSQEPEAFNEQFF
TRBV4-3	CASSPTGVEGYTF
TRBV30	CAWSVNSGSTDTQYF
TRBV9	CASSSSTGAYTGELFF
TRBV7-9	CASSLTGSGGNEQFF
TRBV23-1	CASSPPRRRTATNSPLHF
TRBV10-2	CASRGQGTYEQYF
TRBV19	CAGPGSSYNEQFF
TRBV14	CASRGQAMEAFF
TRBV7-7	CASSRGQGPTDTQYF